One sample yielded the 24 T cell receptor beta chains listed below, sequenced in a study of cytomegalovirus exposure and HLA in healthy donors. Assay used: immunoSEQ multiplex PCR; TCRdb lists only in-frame clones, some missing. The sample contains a few hundred thousand clones, approximately 83% of which appear only once. The specimen was PBMCs. All receptors come from a woman aged 18 to 35 in good health and CMV-seronegative.

The chain employs TRBV30 and TRBJ1-5; no reliable D call. CDR3 length: 14 amino acids. The V end was cut by 2 bases, the J end by 6 bases, with 14 bases between. The germline V gene encodes CDR1 GTSNPN and CDR2 SVGIG (reference sequence). The CDR3 loop is CAWSLSLNGQPQHF. The CDR3 DNA reads as TGTGCCTGGAGTCTAAGCCTCAACGGTCAGCCCCAGCATTTT.

This clone was counted once. The chain links TRBV14 to TRBJ1-1; weak D call: TRBD1 (6 bases). Germline V gives CDR1 SGHDN, CDR2 FVKESK. CDR3 size: 16 residues. Trimming shortened V by 4 bases and J by 1 base, and 16 bases separated the two germline ends. The CDR3 loop is CASSPVGASGNTEAFF. The CDR3 bases are TGTGCCAGCAGCCCTGTGGGGGCATCAGGGAACACTGAAGCTTTCTTT.

The chain carries TRBV10-3 and TRBJ2-2, with D perhaps matching TRBD1 (5 bases). The germline gives CDR1 ENHRY, CDR2 SYGVKD. This CDR3 has 14 amino acids. The germline V and J ends were trimmed by 5 bases and 7 bases, with 14 bases remaining between them. The CDR3 here is CAISSGIGYGELFF. CDR3 coding DNA: TGTGCCATCAGTTCAGGGATTGGCTACGGGGAGCTGTTTTTT.

J is TRBJ2-3 and V is TRBV7-8; 8 bases fit TRBD2. Germline-derived CDR1 and CDR2 are SGHVS and FQNEAQ. This CDR3 is built from 15 residues. V lost 5 bases to trimming and J lost 3 bases; unmatched junction nucleotides: 7. The CDR3, as DNA: TGTGCCAGCAGCCGGGGGGGCGTTGTGACAGATACGCAGTATTTT. Amino acids: CASSRGGVVTDTQYF.

The genes are TRBV2 and TRBJ2-3, with 10 bases identical to TRBD2. With V trimmed by 6 bases and J by 6 bases, 6 bases remained unmatched. The germline V gene encodes CDR1 SNHLY and CDR2 FYNNEI. CDR3 length equals 14 residues. For the CDR3, the DNA is TGTGCCAGCAGGGAGACTAGCGGGTGGGATACGCAGTATTTT. Translated, it gives CASRETSGWDTQYF.

This chain joins TRBV5-4 and TRBJ2-2; the match to TRBD2 covers 9 bases. The V segment lost 0 bases and the J segment 4 bases; nucleotides outside the gene matches: 7. The CDR3 is 17 residues long. The germline V gene encodes CDR1 SGHNT and CDR2 YYREEE (reference sequence). Here the CDR3 reads CASSLGSSGTFTGELFF. The CDR3 nucleotides read TGTGCCAGCAGCTTGGGGTCTAGCGGGACATTCACCGGGGAGCTGTTTTTT.

V gene TRBV7-9 combines with J gene TRBJ2-7, with 12 nucleotides matching TRBD1. The CDR3 spans 17 residues. The ends lost 5 bases at V and 4 bases at J; junction bases unmatched: 12. The germline CDR1 and CDR2 sequences are SEHNR and FQNEAQ (reference sequence). The CDR3 reads CASSQLKTGQGAYEQYF. CDR3 nucleotide sequence: TGTGCCAGCAGCCAACTGAAAACGGGACAGGGGGCTTACGAGCAGTACTTC.

The rearrangement uses TRBV28 and TRBJ2-1; 10 nucleotides align to TRBD2. The CDR3 loop spans 16 amino acids. V lost 6 bases and J lost 3; bases outside the gene matches: 8. The V gene's germline CDR1 is MDHEN and CDR2 SYDVKM. The CDR3 is CASRSSSGGDYNEQFF. CDR3 sequence (DNA): TGTGCCAGCAGGTCTTCTAGCGGGGGAGACTACAATGAGCAGTTCTTC.

The genes are TRBV10-3 and TRBJ1-1; the D is unclear. Germline V CDR1 and CDR2: ENHRY, SYGVKD. The CDR3 contains 15 residues. V was cut by 4 bases and J by 1 base, with 13 bases left in between. CDR3 region: CAISGGIRSNTEAFF. CDR3 DNA: TGTGCCATCAGTGGAGGGATCAGATCGAACACTGAAGCTTTCTTT.

J is TRBJ1-2 and V is TRBV5-1; weak D call: TRBD1 (6 bases). V gave up 1 base and J gave up 6 bases, with 10 bases separating them. The CDR3 covers 13 residues. Per germline, CDR1 SGHRS and CDR2 YFSETQ. In nucleotides, the CDR3 is TGCGCCAGCAGCTTGTGGTCAGGGGATGGCTACACCTTC. It yields the protein CASSLWSGDGYTF.

V gene TRBV18 combines with J gene TRBJ2-2; possible D gene TRBD2, 6 bases. The CDR3 runs 15 residues. Trimming took 1 base from V and 3 from J, leaving 9 bases between them. In germline, CDR1 is KGHSH, CDR2 LQKENI. The CDR3 DNA is TGTGCCAGCTCACCACAGGGACTGGACACCGGGGAGCTGTTTTTT. Its translation is CASSPQGLDTGELFF.

The CDR3: CAISMTSDNEQFF. For the CDR3, the DNA is TGTGCCATCAGTATGACTAGCGACAATGAGCAGTTCTTC. This chain links TRBV10-3 with TRBJ2-1; 8 nucleotides agree with TRBD2. Germline assignment: CDR1 ENHRY and CDR2 SYGVKD. V trimming: 5 bases; J trimming: 5 bases; junction bases outside the gene matches: 2. The length of the CDR3 is 13 residues.

The chain uses TRBV6-1 and TRBJ2-7; 7 bases map to TRBD1. Germline V gives CDR1 MNHNS, CDR2 SASEGT. V shed 5 bases and J 4 bases; nucleotides not matched to a gene: 5. The CDR3 is made up of 13 amino acids. DNA of the CDR3: TGTGCCAGCAGTACCGGGACAGCTTACGAGCAGTACTTC. Translating it yields CASSTGTAYEQYF.

The chain uses TRBV28 and TRBJ2-2, with 11 bases matching TRBD2. Germline assignment: CDR1 MDHEN and CDR2 SYDVKM. There are 19 residues in the CDR3. V trimming: 3 bases; J trimming: 0 bases; junction bases outside the gene matches: 9. The CDR3, as DNA: TGTGCCAGCAGTTTTGAGTTGCTAGCGGGGGGCCCGAACACCGGGGAGCTGTTTTTT. This gives the protein CASSFELLAGGPNTGELFF.

The CDR3 DNA is TGTGCCGCCAGAACAGGGTCTGACTATGGCTACACCTTC. Translating it yields CAARTGSDYGYTF. The chain carries TRBV2 and TRBJ1-2, with D possibly TRBD1 on 6 matching bases. The germline gives CDR1 SNHLY, CDR2 FYNNEI. The CDR3 loop spans 13 amino acids. The ends were cut back, 11 bases at V and 3 bases at J, with 16 bases in the middle.

The J gene is TRBJ1-2, the V gene TRBV28; D call uncertain. V was pared by 10 bases and J by 0 bases, with 12 bases between. Germline values: CDR1 MDHEN, CDR2 SYDVKM. The CDR3 sequence is 13 residues long. CDR3 bases: TGTGCCATCCCCACTGCTTCTAACTATGGCTACACCTTC. Its translation is CAIPTASNYGYTF.

The V gene is TRBV7-6, the J gene TRBJ1-6; TRBD1 is a possible D gene (6 bases). The CDR3 is made up of 14 amino acids. Germline V lookup: CDR1 SGHVS, CDR2 FNYEAQ. Trimming removed 2 bases from V and 7 bases from J, with 9 bases in between. The CDR3, as DNA: TGTGCCAGCAGCTTAAACAGGGAGAATTCACCCCTCCACTTT. It codes for CASSLNRENSPLHF.

This sequence joins TRBV4-2 and TRBJ2-5, with 8 bases identical to TRBD2. The CDR3 loop spans 16 amino acids. Germline V lookup: CDR1 LGHNA, CDR2 YNFKEQ. V shed 0 bases and J 0 bases; nucleotides not matched to a gene: 3. The CDR3 reads CASSQDGGGYQETQYF. CDR3 bases: TGTGCCAGCAGCCAAGACGGGGGGGGCTACCAAGAGACCCAGTACTTC.

This clone was detected only once. The chain has TRBV5-1 and TRBJ2-2, with TRBD2 as a possible D gene (6 bases). CDR1 and CDR2 (germline): SGHRS, YFSETQ. V was trimmed by 4 bases and J by 7 bases, leaving 11 bases between them. This CDR3 has 13 amino acids. The CDR3 spells CASSPAGGGELFF. DNA for the CDR3: TGCGCCAGCAGCCCGGCCGGGGGCGGGGAGCTGTTTTTT.

The genes are TRBV19 and TRBJ2-7; 10 bases map to TRBD2. The germline V gene encodes CDR1 LNHDA and CDR2 SQIVND (reference sequence). The CDR3 loop spans 14 amino acids. The CDR3 region has the DNA TGTGCAACCCAACAGGTAGCGGGAGGATACGAGCAGTACTTC. Protein sequence: CATQQVAGGYEQYF. Complete variable domain (other parts from reference TRBV19 and TRBJ2-7): DGGITQSPKYLFRKEGQNVTLSCEQNLNHDAMYWYRQDPGQGLRLIYYSQIVNDFQKGDIAEGYSVSREKKESFPLTVTSAQKNPTAFYLCATQQVAGGYEQYFGPGTRLTVT.

CDR3 nucleotides: TGTGCCTGGAGCCCCGGGACAGGGAGCTACGAGCAGTACTTC. Residues: CAWSPGTGSYEQYF. The chain recombines TRBV30 with TRBJ2-7; 9 bases agree with TRBD1. With V trimmed by 3 bases and J by 3 bases, 6 bases remained unmatched. The CDR3 has 14 amino acids. Germline V gene data show CDR1 as GTSNPN and CDR2 as SVGIG (reference sequence).

The chain uses TRBV5-1 and TRBJ1-1; TRBD1 might be the D (5 bases). Germline V gene sequence: CDR1 SGHRS, CDR2 YFSETQ. The V gene lost 4 bases and the J gene lost 7 bases, with 17 bases spanning the gap. The CDR3 is 14 residues long. CDR3 bases: TGCGCCAGCAGCCCTTCGCAGGGCGGTATTGAAGCTTTCTTT. This encodes CASSPSQGGIEAFF.

CDR3 nucleotide sequence: TGTGCCTGGAGTATGGGGGGGGCGGTCGGAAACACCATATATTTT. Protein: CAWSMGGAVGNTIYF. The V gene is TRBV30, the J gene TRBJ1-3, with D possibly being TRBD1 (6 bases). Germline V gives CDR1 GTSNPN, CDR2 SVGIG (reference sequence). CDR3 size: 15 residues. Trimming pared 2 bases from V and 4 bases from J, leaving 15 bases between.

The V gene is TRBV28, the J gene TRBJ1-5; D ambiguous. This CDR3 contains 15 residues. The germline V gene has CDR1 MDHEN and CDR2 SYDVKM. V shed 3 bases and J shed 0 bases, with 9 bases lying between them. The CDR3 loop is CASSLIQYSNQPQHF. The CDR3 region has the DNA TGTGCCAGCAGTTTGATCCAGTATAGCAATCAGCCCCAGCATTTT.